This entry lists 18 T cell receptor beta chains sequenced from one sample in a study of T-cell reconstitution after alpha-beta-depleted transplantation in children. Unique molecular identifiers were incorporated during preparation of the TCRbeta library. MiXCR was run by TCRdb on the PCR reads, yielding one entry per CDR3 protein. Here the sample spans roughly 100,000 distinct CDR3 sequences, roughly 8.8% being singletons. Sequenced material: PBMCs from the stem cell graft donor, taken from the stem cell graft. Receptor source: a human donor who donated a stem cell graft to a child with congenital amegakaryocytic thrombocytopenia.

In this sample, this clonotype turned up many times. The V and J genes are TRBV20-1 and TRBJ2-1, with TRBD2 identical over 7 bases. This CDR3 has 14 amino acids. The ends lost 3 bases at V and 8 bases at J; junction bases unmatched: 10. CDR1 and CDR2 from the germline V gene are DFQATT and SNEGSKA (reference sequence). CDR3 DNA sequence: TGCAGTGCTAGGTCGGGAAGGGCGGGGGATGAGCAGTTCTTC. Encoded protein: CSARSGRAGDEQFF.

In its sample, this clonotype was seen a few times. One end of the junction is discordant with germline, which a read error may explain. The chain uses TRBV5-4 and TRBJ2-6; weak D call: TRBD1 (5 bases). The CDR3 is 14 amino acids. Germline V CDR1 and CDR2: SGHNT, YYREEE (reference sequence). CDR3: CASSSLFGANGLTF. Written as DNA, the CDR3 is TGTGCCAGCAGTTCCTTGTTTGGGGCCAACGGCCTGACTTTC.

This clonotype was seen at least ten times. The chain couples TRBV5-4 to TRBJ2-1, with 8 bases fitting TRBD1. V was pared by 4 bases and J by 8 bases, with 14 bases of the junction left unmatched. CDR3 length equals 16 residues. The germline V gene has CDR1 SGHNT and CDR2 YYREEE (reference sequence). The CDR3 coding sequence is TGTGCCAGCAGCCGTCCCGACAGGGGAAAGTACGATGAGCAGTTCTTC. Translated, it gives CASSRPDRGKYDEQFF.

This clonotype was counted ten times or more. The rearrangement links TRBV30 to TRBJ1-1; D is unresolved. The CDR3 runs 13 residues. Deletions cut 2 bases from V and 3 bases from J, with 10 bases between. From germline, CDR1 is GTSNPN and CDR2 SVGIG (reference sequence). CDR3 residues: CAWSIGRDTEAFF. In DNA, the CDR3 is TGTGCCTGGAGTATAGGGAGGGACACTGAAGCTTTCTTT.

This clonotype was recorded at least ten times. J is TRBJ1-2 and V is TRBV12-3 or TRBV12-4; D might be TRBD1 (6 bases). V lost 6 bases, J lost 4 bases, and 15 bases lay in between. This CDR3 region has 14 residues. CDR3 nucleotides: TGTGCCAGCAGACCGCCGGGGGGCGTCTATGGCTACACCTTC. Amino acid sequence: CASRPPGGVYGYTF.

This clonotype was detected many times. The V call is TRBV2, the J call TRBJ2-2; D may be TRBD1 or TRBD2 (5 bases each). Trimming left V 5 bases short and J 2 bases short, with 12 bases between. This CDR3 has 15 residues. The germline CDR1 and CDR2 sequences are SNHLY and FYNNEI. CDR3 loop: CASSRDRLNTGELFF. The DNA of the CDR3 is TGTGCCAGCAGTAGGGACCGACTTAACACCGGGGAGCTGTTTTTT.

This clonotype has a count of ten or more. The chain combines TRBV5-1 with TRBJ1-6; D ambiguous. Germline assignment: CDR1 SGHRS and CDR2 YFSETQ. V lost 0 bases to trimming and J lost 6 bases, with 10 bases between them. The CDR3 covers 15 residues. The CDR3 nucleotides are TGCGCCAGCAGCTTGGCCATGGACGGTAATTCACCCCTCCACTTT. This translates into CASSLAMDGNSPLHF.

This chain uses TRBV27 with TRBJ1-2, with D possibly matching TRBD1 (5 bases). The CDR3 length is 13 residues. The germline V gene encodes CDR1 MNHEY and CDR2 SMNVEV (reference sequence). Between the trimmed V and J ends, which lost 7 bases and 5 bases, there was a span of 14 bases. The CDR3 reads CASNGGAAYGYTF. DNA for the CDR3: TGTGCCAGCAATGGCGGGGCAGCATATGGCTACACCTTC.

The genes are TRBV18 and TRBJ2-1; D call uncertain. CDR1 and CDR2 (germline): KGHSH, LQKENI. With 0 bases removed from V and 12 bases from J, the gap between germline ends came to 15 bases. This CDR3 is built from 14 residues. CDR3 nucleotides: TGTGCCAGCTCACCACCGACTCGAGAAGGGTCGCAGTTCTTC. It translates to CASSPPTREGSQFF.

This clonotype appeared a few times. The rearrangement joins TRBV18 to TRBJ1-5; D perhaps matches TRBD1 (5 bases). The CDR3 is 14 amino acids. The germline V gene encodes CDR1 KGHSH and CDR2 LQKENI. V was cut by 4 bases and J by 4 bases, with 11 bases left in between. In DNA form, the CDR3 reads TGTGCCAGCTCACAAGGGGCGCGAAATCAGCCCCAGCATTTT. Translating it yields CASSQGARNQPQHF.

The CDR3 here is CASRFDTRWDQPQHF. For the CDR3, the DNA is TGTGCCAGCAGATTTGACACCCGCTGGGATCAGCCCCAGCATTTT. The chain uses TRBV6-2 or TRBV6-3 and TRBJ1-5; D ambiguous. Germline CDR1 is MNHEY and CDR2 is SVGEGT. V was pared by 6 bases and J by 5 bases, with 17 bases between. The CDR3 has 15 amino acids.

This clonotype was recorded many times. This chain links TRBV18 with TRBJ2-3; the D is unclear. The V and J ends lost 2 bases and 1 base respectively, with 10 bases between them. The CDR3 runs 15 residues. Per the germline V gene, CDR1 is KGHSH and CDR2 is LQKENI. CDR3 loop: CASSPSLDRTDTQYF. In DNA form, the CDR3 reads TGTGCCAGCTCACCATCTCTCGACCGCACAGATACGCAGTATTTT.

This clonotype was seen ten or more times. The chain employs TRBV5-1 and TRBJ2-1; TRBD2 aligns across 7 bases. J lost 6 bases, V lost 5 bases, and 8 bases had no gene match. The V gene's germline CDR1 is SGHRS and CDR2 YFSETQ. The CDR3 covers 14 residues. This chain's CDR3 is CASSLSGLSNEQFF. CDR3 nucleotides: TGCGCCAGCAGTTTATCGGGACTAAGCAATGAGCAGTTCTTC.

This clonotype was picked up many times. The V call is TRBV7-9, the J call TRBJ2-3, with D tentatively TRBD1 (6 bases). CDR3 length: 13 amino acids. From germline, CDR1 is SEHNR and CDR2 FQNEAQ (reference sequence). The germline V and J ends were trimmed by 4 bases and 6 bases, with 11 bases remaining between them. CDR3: CASSSSQGDTQYF. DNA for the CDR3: TGTGCCAGCAGCTCATCCCAGGGGGATACGCAGTATTTT.

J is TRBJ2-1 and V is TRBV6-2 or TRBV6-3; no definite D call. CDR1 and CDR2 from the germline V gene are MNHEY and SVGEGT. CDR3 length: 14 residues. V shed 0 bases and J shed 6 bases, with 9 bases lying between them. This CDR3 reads CASSYSKISNEQFF. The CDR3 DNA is TGTGCCAGCAGTTACTCGAAAATCAGCAATGAGCAGTTCTTC.

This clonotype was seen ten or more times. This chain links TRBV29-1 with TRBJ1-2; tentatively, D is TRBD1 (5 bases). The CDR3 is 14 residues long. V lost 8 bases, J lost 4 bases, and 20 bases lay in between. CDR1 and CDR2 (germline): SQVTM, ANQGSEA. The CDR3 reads CSFAPAGGSYGYTF. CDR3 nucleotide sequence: TGCAGCTTCGCACCAGCCGGGGGGTCCTATGGCTACACCTTC.

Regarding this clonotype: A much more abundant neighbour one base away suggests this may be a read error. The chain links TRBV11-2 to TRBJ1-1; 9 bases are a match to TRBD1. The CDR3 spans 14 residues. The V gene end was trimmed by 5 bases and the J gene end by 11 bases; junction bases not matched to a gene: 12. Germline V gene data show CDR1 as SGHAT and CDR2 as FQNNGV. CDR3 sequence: CASSDRRDREGAFF. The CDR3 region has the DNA TGTGCCAGCAGCGACCGACGGGACAGGGAGGGGGCTTTCTTT.

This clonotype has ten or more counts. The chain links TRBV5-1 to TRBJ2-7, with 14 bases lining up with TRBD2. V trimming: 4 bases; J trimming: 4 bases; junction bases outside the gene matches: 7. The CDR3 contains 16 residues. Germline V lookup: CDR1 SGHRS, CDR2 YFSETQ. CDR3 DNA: TGCGCCAGCAGCCCGGGACTAGCGGGGGCCGCTTACGAGCAGTACTTC. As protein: CASSPGLAGAAYEQYF.